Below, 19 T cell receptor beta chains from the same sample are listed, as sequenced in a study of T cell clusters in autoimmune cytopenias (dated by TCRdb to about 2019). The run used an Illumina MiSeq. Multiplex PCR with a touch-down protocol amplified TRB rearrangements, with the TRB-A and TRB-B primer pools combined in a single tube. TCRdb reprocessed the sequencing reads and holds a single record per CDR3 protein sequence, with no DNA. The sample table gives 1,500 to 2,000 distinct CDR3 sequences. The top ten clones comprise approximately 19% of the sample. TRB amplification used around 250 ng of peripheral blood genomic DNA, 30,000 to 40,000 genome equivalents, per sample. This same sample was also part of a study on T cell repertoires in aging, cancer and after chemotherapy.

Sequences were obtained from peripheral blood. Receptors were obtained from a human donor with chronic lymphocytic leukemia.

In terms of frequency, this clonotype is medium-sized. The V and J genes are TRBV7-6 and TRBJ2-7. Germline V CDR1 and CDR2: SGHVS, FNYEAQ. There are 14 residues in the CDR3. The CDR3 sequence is CASSWSRDSYEQYF. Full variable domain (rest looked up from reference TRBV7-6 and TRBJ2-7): GAGVSQSPRYKVTKRGQDVALRCDPISGHVSLYWYRQALGQGPEFLTYFNYEAQQDKSGLPNDRFSAERPEGSISTLTIQRTEQRDSAMYRCASSWSRDSYEQYFGPGTRLTVT.

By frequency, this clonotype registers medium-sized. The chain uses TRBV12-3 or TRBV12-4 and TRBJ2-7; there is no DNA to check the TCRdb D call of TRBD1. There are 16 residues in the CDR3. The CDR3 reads CASSLALDGRGDEQYF.

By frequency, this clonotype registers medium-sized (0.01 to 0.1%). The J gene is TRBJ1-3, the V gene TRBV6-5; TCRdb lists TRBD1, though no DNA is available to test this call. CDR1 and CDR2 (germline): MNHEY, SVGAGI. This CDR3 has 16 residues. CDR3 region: CASRPPGVGRGNTIYF.

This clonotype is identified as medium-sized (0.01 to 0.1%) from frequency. The CDR3 loop reads CASSELAGSLSKNIQYF. This chain connects TRBV6-1 to TRBJ2-4; the D call from TCRdb, TRBD2, cannot be confirmed without DNA. CDR3 length equals 17 residues. Germline CDR1 reads MNHNS; CDR2 reads SASEGT.

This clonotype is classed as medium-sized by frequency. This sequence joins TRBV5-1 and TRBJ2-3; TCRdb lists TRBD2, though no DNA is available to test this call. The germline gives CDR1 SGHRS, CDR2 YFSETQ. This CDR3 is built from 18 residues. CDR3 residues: CASSSQPLAGGQVDTQYF.

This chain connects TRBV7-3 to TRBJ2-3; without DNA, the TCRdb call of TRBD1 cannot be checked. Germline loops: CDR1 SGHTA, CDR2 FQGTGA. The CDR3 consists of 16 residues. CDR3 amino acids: CASSLGDRGVRDTQYF.

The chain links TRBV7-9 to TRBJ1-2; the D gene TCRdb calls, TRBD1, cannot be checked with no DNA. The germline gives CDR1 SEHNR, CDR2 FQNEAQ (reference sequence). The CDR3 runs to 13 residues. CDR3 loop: CASSQGQMDGYTF.

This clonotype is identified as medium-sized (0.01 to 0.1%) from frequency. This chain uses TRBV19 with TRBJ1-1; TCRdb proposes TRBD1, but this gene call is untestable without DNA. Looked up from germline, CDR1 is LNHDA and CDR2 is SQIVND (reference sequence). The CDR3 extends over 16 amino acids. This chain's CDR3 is CASSIRVGRKNTEAFF.

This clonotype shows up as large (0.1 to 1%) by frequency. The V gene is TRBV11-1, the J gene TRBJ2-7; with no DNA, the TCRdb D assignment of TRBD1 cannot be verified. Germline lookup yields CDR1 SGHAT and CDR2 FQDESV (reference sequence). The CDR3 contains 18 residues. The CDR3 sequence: CASSLEGWGRRKTYEQYF.

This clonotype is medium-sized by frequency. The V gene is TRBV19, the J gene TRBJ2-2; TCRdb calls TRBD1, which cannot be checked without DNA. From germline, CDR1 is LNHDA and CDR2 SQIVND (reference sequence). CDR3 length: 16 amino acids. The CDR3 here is CASSIQTGQNTGELFF.

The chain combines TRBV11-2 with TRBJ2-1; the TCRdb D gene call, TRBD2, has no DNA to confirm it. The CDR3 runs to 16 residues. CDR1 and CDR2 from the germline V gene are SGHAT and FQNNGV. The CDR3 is CASSLRARDYYNEQFF.

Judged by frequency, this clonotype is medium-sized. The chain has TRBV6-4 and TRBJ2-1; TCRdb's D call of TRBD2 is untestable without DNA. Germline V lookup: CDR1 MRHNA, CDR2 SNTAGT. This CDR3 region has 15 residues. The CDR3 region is CASSPASGGSYEQFF.

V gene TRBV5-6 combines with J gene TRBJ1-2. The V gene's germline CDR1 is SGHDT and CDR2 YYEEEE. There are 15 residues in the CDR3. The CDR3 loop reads CASSLGSEVRDGYTF.

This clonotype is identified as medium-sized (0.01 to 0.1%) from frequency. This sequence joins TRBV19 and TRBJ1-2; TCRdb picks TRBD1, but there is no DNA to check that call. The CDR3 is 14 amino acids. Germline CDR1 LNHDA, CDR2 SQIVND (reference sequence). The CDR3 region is CASSASGATYGYTF.

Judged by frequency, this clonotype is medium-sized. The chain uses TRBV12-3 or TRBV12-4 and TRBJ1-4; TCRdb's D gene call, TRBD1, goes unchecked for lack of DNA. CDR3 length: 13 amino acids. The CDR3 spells CASGGATNEKLFF.

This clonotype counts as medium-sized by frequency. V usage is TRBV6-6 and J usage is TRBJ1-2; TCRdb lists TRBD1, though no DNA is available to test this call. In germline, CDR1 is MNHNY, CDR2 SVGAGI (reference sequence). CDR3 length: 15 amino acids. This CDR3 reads CASTYLGTLTRGYTF.

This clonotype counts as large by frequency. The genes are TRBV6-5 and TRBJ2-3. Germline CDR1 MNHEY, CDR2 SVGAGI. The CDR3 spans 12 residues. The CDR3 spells CASSSNSDTQYF.

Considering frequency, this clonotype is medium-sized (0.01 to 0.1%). The CDR3 protein is CASSLLTGELFF. The rearrangement joins TRBV27 to TRBJ2-2. Germline values: CDR1 MNHEY, CDR2 SMNVEV (reference sequence). This CDR3 contains 12 residues.

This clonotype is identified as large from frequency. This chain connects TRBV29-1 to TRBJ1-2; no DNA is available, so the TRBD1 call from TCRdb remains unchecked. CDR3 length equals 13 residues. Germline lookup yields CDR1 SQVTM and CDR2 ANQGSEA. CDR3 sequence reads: CSVQQGANYGYTF.